This T cell receptor beta chain originates from a study of cytomegalovirus exposure and HLA in healthy donors (dated by TCRdb to about 2017). Some background on the complete study: An earlier analysis of under 600 of the donors reported more than 250 Gb of sequence data and more than 90 million unique TCR beta sequences from 150 million to 200 million T cells. Both class I and class II loci were covered by HLA typing, at four-digit resolution. To predict cytomegalovirus infection status, the study brought together high-throughput TCR immunosequencing, statistical association of individual TCRs with disease status, and machine learning. A later analysis re-analyzed previously published TCR beta repertoires from 650 to 800 donors and added high-resolution HLA genotyping to study TCR occurrence patterns. The number of typed donors differed by locus: about 629-640 for A, B, C, DRB1 and DQB1; approximately 530 for DQA1; approximately 600 for DPA1; and about 450 for DPB1. A later genetic analysis used genome-wide SNP genotypes for about three fifths of the 666 donors, treating that subset as a discovery cohort. All discovery cohort repertoires had been generated using a single sequencing platform. Donor age, sex, ethnicity and CMV serostatus were collected together with the repertoire data. Among the roughly 380 genotyped donors, about 85% belonged to the genetic ancestry cluster associated with self-reported Caucasian donors. Rather than using new phenotypic data, the later analysis identified candidate immune exposures from TCR beta sequences and from how often those sequences occurred across donors. An early release that covered fewer than 800 HLA-typed donors contained approximately 300 gigabases of sequencing data and 80 million or so unique TCR sequences. Among 300 to 450 genotyped donors of the cohort, an average of roughly 240,000 unique TCR beta nucleotide sequences were sequenced per donor, approximately 20% of them non-productive. The study aimed to test whether signatures of past pathogen exposure could be identified by cataloging public T cell receptors. Roughly 5 DR-DQ haplotypes were handled as single units for association and clustering, since linkage in the cohort was strong. An earlier analysis of some 600 of the donors applied high-throughput TCR beta sequencing to assess whether each TCR beta V gene segment acted as functional or pseudogenic. The T cell repertoires of around 670 subjects were profiled by immunosequencing and related to cytomegalovirus serostatus. A separate validation cohort of some 130 different subjects was used in addition to the roughly 670-subject first cohort. General study outcomes and caveats: Presence/absence analyses assumed roughly uniform sequencing depth across donors, an assumption that may not hold. The cohort was sequenced for TCR beta chains only, and without alpha or paired-chain data the features that could be detected were limited. An association between a missense DCLRE1C variant and V-gene and J-gene trimming of TCR beta chains was found in a later genetic analysis and replicated in an independent cohort. Because the 87-base-pair reads could not distinguish some IMGT-functional V segments, including TRBV6-2 and TRBV6-3, those segments were excluded. At a false discovery rate of 0.05, a later analysis linked about 17,000 TCR beta sequences to specific HLA alleles. Approximately 16 rarely observed V segments, including chromosome 9 orphons, were excluded from the earlier analysis of about 500 of the donors because counts were too low. In a later genetic analysis, fewer N-insertions in productive TCRs were reported among donors in an Asian-associated ancestry cluster than the approximately 670-donor mean. Cytomegalovirus status was reported to be diagnosed by the classifier with high specificity and sensitivity in both the original and validation cohorts. The authors suggested that the approach could potentially be extended to other disease states and immunological phenotypes. HLA typing was unavailable for some donors at each locus, so association tests used only the typed subset. In vitro tests confirmed that a few of the cytomegalovirus-associated TCR beta chains recognize cytomegalovirus antigens. In a later analysis, HLA-associated TCR beta chains were found to be more clonally expanded and to have lower generation probabilities than equally common non-associated chains. According to a later analysis, most CMV-associated TCR beta chains appeared to be HLA-restricted, and the HLA associations seemed to be driven largely by CMV exposure. When HLA alleles, especially DR and DQ, strongly co-occurred, attributing TCR associations to individual alleles was difficult. The sequencing pipeline was judged likely to have produced a cluster of highly shared sequence variants as a technical artifact. Correlated functional status among segregating V segments might be attributable to linkage disequilibrium, but an unknown experimental factor could not be ruled out. Most TCR sequences were observed very rarely across donors, whereas some public TCRs were present in many individuals. In an earlier analysis of 587 of the donors, most TCR beta V segments appeared in productive rearrangements about 87% or about 30% of the time, broadly matching IMGT annotations. Several of the top co-occurrence clusters appeared to be linked to parvovirus B19, influenza, CMV and Epstein-Barr virus, according to a later analysis. A further reported finding was that TCR beta sequences accurately predicted the HLA-A and HLA-B alleles for most subjects in the first cohort. The study gave a list of 150 to 200 TCR beta chains associated with cytomegalovirus. In a later analysis, the rate of TCR association differed among HLA loci, with DRB1 alleles having the most associated TCRs and HLA-C alleles having the fewest. For the cohort, immune exposure information was limited to CMV serostatus.

CDR1 and CDR2 are drawn from the germline V gene: SGHRS, YFSETQ. From the cysteine through the phenylalanine, the CDR3 covers 15 amino acids. The entry retains the CDR3 DNA only, 45 bases that are in frame from base 1. Cut back by 3 bases and 10 bases, the V and J ends lie 19 bases apart. The cohort consisted of approximately 670 healthy bone marrow donors. At the time of sampling, every cohort member was nominally healthy, though immune exposures that went unrecorded were likely present. The donor was CMV seronegative and was included in the group of several hundred seronegative cohort members. A peripheral blood sample was provided by each donor, and peripheral blood mononuclear cells were used for TCR beta sequencing. Genomic DNA was extracted from the blood cell samples with the Qiagen DNeasy Blood Extraction Kit. The library was prepared using the immunoSEQ multiplex PCR assay. For the multiplex PCR, a mixture combining 60 forward primers for TCR Vbeta segments and 13 reverse primers for TCR Jbeta segments was used. The CDR3 region of rearranged TCR beta genes was amplified from genomic DNA by a multiplex PCR assay. The amplified TCR beta libraries were sequenced on the Illumina HiSeq System as 87-base-pair reads. The paper's processing steps were these. In a later analysis, about 80 million unique TCR beta chains were counted across the 500 to 850 repertoires, and roughly 9.9 million of these chains were shared by at least two donors. To remove PCR and sequencing errors, raw reads were error-corrected and collapsed into unique sequences using a nearest-neighbor algorithm that merged closely related sequences. CDR3 sequences were aligned to IMGT reference sequences to assign V, D and J gene segments. Each retained sequence needed at least a six-nucleotide match to both a V gene segment and a J gene segment. A rearrangement was called productive if the CDR3 had no stop codons and remained in frame with V and J, and every other rearrangement was called non-productive. CDR3 was defined according to IMGT convention as the region running from the second conserved V-encoded cysteine to the conserved J-encoded phenylalanine. The earlier analysis of about 530 of the donors excluded any sequence lacking an unambiguous match to a single V gene segment. In an earlier analysis of approximately 590 of the donors, a V segment was called functional when productive rearrangements were above 56.7%, and segregating when the standard deviation between donors exceeded 5%. A statistical classification framework was built to diagnose cytomegalovirus status from the catalog of TCR beta chain sequences. V and J gene assignment, in a later analysis, came from comparing TCR nucleotide sequences with IMGT/GENE-DB human TR gene sequences. In a later analysis, CDR3 sequences and most-parsimonious VDJ recombination scenarios were assigned using the TCRdist pipeline. In a later analysis, each TCR beta chain was defined by its CDR3 amino acid sequence together with its V-gene family, and reads without a unique V-gene family were excluded. A later analysis removed 500 to 600 highly shared, low-generation-probability nucleotide sequences to deal with suspected cross-contamination and a sequencing artifact. In a later analysis, a clonal expansion index for each public chain was calculated from normalized within-repertoire ranks of inferred template counts. Generation probabilities in a later analysis came from a VDJ recombination model fitted to out-of-frame rearrangements, and those results were checked against IGoR. In a later analysis, hypergeometric tests were used to score TCR-TCR, TCR-HLA and TCR-CMV co-occurrence, with a repertoire-size bias correction applied to TCR pairs. A later analysis estimated false discovery rates by permuting HLA or CMV assignments 20 times. In a later analysis, co-occurring TCRs were grouped with DBSCAN, and TCRdist sequence similarity was added when clustering was performed within HLA-allele-positive subsets. Co-occurrence clustering excluded repertoires with fewer than 30,000 or more than 120,000 public chains, plus five with anomalous nucleotide sharing. TCRdb obtained this table from immuneACCESS and retained in-frame rearrangements with V and J assigned. These tables miss some clones; where compared with another copy, unresolved V genes account for less than half of the shortfall, and the remainder is unexplained. From that table come the V and J calls and clone size; the DNA was used to work out D and trimming. The sample yields about 180,000 clones; 80% to 85% were counted once. The top ten clones comprise around 0.41% of the sample.

As regards this clone: Its antigen is unknown. Per-nucleotide qualities are absent, and no much larger clonotype sits a single base away.

In this chain, TRBV5-1 is recombined with TRBJ2-2, and the D gene may be TRBD1, 7 bases matching. Sequencing input: PBMCs. This TCR was recovered from a boy aged 2 to 9 in good health and CMV-seronegative. The CDR3 in this case is CASSSGAAGGMELFF. The sequence in DNA is TGCGCCAGCAGCTCGGGGGCGGCAGGGGGGATGGAGCTGTTTTTT. Where the CDR3 stops, the reference TRBV5-1 and TRBJ2-2 genes take over; the full variable domain is KAGVTQTPRYLIKTRGQQVTLSCSPISGHRSVSWYQQTPGQGLQFLFEYFSETQRNKGNFPGRFSGRQFSNSRSEMNVSTLELGDSALYLCASSSGAAGGMELFFGEGSRLTVL.